The rows below give T cell receptor beta chains drawn from one sample of a study of blood T cells in healthy people across ages. TCRdb re-called the 5' RACE reads with MiXCR, one entry per CDR3 protein. The sample gives about 1.7 million distinct CDR3 sequences, roughly 30% of which show up once; roughly 8.2% is in the top ten. The specimen was blood. All receptors derive from a woman aged 30 to 39 in good health. Each CDR3 is given without its conserved first and last residue. Fields, in order: J gene, V gene, CDR3 protein.

j_gene: TRBJ2-7; v_gene: TRBV12-3/TRBV12-4; CDR3aa: ASSFGSASYEQY
j_gene: TRBJ2-4; v_gene: TRBV5-1; CDR3aa: ASSPGPNNRDIQY
j_gene: TRBJ2-1; v_gene: TRBV20-1; CDR3aa: SRLSRPGNEQF
j_gene: TRBJ2-1; v_gene: TRBV11-3; CDR3aa: ASSLDGTSPEYNEQF
j_gene: TRBJ2-7; v_gene: TRBV29-1; CDR3aa: SAWRDQGRHEQY
j_gene: TRBJ2-1; v_gene: TRBV7-2; CDR3aa: ASRIASGNEQF
j_gene: TRBJ2-7; v_gene: TRBV28; CDR3aa: ASAGRGATPYEQY
j_gene: TRBJ2-7; v_gene: TRBV29-1; CDR3aa: SVAEDTYYEQY
j_gene: TRBJ2-7; v_gene: TRBV12-3/TRBV12-4; CDR3aa: ASSCQRTGCTYEQY
j_gene: TRBJ2-1; v_gene: TRBV20-1; CDR3aa: SAVGQGYNEQF
j_gene: TRBJ1-5; v_gene: TRBV6-1; CDR3aa: ASRAWGHGNQPQH